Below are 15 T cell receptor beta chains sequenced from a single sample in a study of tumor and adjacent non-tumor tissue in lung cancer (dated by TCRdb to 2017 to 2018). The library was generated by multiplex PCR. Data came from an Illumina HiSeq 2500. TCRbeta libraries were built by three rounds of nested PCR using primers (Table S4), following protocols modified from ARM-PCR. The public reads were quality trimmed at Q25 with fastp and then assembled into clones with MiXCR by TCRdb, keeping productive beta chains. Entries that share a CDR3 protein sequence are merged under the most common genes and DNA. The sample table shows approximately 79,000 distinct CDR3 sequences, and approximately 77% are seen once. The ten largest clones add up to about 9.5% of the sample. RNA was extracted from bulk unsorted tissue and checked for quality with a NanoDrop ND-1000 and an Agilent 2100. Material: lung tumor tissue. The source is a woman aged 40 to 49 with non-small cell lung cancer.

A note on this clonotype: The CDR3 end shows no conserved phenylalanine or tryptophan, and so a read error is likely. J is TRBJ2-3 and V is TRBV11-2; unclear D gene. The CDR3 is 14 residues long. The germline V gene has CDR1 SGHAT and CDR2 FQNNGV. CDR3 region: CTSSPLSAVDTQYL. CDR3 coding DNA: TGTACCAGCAGCCCTCTAAGCGCGGTAGATACGCAGTATCTG.

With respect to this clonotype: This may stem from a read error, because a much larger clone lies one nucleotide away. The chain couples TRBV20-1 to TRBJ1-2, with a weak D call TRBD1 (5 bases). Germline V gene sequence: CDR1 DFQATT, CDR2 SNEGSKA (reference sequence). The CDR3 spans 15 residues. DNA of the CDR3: TGCAGTGCTAGGGGGGGGGTCCTAGCTAACTATGGCTGCACCTTC. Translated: CSARGGVLANYGCTF.

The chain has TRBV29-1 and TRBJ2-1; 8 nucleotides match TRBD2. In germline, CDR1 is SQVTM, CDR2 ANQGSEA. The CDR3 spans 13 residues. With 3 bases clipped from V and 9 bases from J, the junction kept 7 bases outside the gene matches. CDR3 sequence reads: CSVDTSGWSEQFF. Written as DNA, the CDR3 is TGCAGCGTTGATACTAGCGGTTGGAGTGAGCAGTTCTTC.

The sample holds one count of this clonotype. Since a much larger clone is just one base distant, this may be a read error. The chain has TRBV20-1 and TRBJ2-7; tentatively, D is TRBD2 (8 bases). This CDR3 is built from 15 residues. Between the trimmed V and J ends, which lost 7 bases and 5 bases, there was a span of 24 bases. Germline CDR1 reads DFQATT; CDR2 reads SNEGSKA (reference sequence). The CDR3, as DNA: TGCAGTGTTCCCAGGGGGGGCGGGGGGTATCACGAGCAGTACTTC. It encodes CSVPRGGGGYHEQYF.

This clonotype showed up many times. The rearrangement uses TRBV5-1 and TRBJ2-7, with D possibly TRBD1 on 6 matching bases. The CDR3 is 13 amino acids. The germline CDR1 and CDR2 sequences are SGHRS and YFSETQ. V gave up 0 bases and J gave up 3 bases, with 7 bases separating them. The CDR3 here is CASSLDRDYEQYF. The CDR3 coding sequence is TGCGCCAGCAGCTTGGACAGGGACTACGAGCAGTACTTC.

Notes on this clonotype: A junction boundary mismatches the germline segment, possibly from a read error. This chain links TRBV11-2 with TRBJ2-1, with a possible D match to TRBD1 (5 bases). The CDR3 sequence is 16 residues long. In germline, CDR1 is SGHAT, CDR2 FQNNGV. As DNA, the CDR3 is TGTGCCAGCAGCTTAGGGCCACTATTGGGGCGCAATGAACAGTTCTTC. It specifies CASSLGPLLGRNEQFF. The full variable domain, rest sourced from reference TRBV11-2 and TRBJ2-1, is EAGVAQSPRYKIIEKRQSVAFWCNPISGHATLYWYQQILGQGPKLLIQFQNNGVVDDSQLPKDRFSAERLKGVDSTLKIQPAKLEDSAVYLCASSLGPLLGRNEQFFGPGTRLTVL.

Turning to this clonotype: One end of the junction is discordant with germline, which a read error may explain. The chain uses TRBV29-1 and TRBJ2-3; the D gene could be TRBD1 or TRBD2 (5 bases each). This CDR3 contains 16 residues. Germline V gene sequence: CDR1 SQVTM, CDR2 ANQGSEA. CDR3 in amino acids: CSVDGDLESNTDTQFF. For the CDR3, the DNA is TGCAGCGTTGATGGGGACCTCGAGTCTAACACAGATACGCAGTTTTTT.

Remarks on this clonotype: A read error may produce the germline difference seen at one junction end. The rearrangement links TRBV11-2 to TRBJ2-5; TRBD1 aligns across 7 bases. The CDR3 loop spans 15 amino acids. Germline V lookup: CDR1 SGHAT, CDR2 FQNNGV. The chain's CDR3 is CASTKFGQVQETQYF. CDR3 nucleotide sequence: TGTGCCAGCACCAAATTCGGACAGGTACAAGAGACGCAGTATTTC.

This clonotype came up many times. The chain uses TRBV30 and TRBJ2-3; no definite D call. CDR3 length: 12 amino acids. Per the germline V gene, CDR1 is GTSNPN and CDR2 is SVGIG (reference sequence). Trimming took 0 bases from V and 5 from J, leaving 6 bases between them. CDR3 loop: CAWSVYGDTQYF. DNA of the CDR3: TGTGCCTGGAGTGTATATGGAGATACGCAGTATTTT.

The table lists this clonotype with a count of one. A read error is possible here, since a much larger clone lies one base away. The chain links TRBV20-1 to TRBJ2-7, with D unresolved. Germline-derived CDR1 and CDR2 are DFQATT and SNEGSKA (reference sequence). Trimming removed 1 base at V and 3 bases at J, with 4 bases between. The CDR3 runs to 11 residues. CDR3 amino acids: CSARGDYEQYF. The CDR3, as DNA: TGCAGTGCTAGAGGTGACTACGAGCAGTACTTC.

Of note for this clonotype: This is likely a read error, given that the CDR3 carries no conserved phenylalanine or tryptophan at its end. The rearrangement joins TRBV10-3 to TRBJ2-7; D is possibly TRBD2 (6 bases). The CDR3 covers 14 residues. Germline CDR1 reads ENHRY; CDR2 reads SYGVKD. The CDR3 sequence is CAISDQGGTYDQYY. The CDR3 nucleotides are TGTGCCATCAGTGACCAGGGAGGCACCTACGATCAGTACTAC.

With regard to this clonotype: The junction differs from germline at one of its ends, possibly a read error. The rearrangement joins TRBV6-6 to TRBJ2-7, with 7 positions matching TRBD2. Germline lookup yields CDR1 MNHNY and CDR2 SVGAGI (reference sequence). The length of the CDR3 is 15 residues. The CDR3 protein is CTSSMGWLREREQYF. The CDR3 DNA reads TGTACCAGTAGTATGGGGTGGTTGCGGGAGCGGGAGCAGTACTTC.

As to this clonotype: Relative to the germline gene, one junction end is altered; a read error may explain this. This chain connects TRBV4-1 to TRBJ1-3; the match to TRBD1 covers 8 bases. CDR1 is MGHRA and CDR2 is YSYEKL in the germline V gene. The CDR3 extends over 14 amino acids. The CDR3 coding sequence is TGTGCCGGCAGCCAGGACAGGGCTGGAAACGCCATATATTTT. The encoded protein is CAGSQDRAGNAIYF.

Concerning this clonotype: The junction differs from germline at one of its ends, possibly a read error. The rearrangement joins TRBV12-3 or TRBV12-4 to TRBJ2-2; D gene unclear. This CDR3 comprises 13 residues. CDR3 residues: CPSTPQPTGELFF. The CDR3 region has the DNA TGTCCCAGCACCCCACAGCCCACCGGGGAGCTGTTTTTT.

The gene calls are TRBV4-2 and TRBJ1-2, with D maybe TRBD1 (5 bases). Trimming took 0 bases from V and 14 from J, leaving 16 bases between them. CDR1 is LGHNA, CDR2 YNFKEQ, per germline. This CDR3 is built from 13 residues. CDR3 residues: CASSQDRRGGHTF. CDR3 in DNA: TGTGCCAGCAGCCAAGACCGGAGGGGTGGCCATACCTTC.